The 32 T cell receptor beta chains reported below all come from one sample, sequenced in a study of beta chain features in type 1 diabetes. Study-level results: A moderate, significant TCRB CDR3 shortening appeared in type 1 diabetes across four CD4+ subsets.

Sequenced material consisted of expressed TCRB transcripts (all of the isolated RNA was reverse transcribed). Method: immunoSEQ multiplex PCR; TCRdb's copy keeps in-frame clones and lacks some. The profile shows hundreds of thousands of clones, 13% of them singletons. Which antigens these TCRs recognize remains unknown. The sequencing sample was made of naive CD4+ T cells from blood. The receptors stem from a man between 18 and 35 years old with type 1 diabetes.

This clone has a handful of counts. The V call is TRBV13, the J call TRBJ2-7; D may be TRBD2 (5 bases). The CDR3 consists of 17 residues. V lost 2 bases and J lost 2, with 19 bases in between. Germline CDR1 reads PRHDT; CDR2 reads FYEKMQ (reference sequence). The CDR3 DNA is TGTGCCAGCAGCTTAAGGAGGAAGGACCACTCACCCTACGAGCAGTACTTC. It codes for CASSLRRKDHSPYEQYF.

This clone has more than one count but fewer than ten. The V and J genes are TRBV7-9 and TRBJ1-2; D remains ambiguous. Germline assignment: CDR1 SEHNR and CDR2 FQNEAQ (reference sequence). Trimming took 4 bases from V and 6 from J, leaving 12 bases between them. The CDR3 has 13 residues. DNA of the CDR3: TGTGCCAGCAGCTCCAGTGCAAGGGATGGCTACACCTTC. This translates into CASSSSARDGYTF. Full variable domain (missing parts from reference TRBV7-9 and TRBJ1-2): DTGVSQNPRHKITKRGQNVTFRCDPISEHNRLYWYRQTLGQGPEFLTYFQNEAQLEKSRLLSDRFSAERPKGSFSTLEIQRTEQGDSAMYLCASSSSARDGYTFGSGTRLTVV.

This clone was detected a few times. The chain carries TRBV28 and TRBJ1-1; no firm D call. Germline-derived CDR1 and CDR2 are MDHEN and SYDVKM. Trimming removed 3 bases at V and 1 base at J, with 9 bases between. The CDR3 totals 14 residues. CDR3 loop: CASSLLAGNTEAFF. For the CDR3, the DNA is TGTGCCAGCAGTTTGCTAGCGGGGAACACTGAAGCTTTCTTT.

The rearrangement links TRBV5-4 to TRBJ1-2; D gene ambiguous. Germline CDR1 SGHNT, CDR2 YYREEE (reference sequence). This CDR3 region has 15 residues. V gave up 0 bases and J gave up 0 bases, with 9 bases separating them. The CDR3 nucleotides are TGTGCCAGCAGCTTGGCCGCAGGAACTAACTATGGCTACACCTTC. This translates into CASSLAAGTNYGYTF.

The rearrangement uses TRBV27 and TRBJ2-6; 11 bases align to TRBD2. CDR3 length: 19 amino acids. Per the germline V gene, CDR1 is MNHEY and CDR2 is SMNVEV (reference sequence). The trim removed 5 bases at V and 1 base at J, leaving 10 bases unmatched. The DNA of the CDR3 is TGTGCCAGCAGTCGGAGGACTAGCGGGTCCTATTCTGGGGCCAACGTCCTGACTTTC. It translates to CASSRRTSGSYSGANVLTF.

This chain uses TRBV27 with TRBJ2-5; D not resolved. V was cut by 5 bases and J by 4 bases, with 11 bases left in between. Germline V lookup: CDR1 MNHEY, CDR2 SMNVEV (reference sequence). The CDR3 loop spans 13 amino acids. Written as DNA, the CDR3 is TGTGCCAGCAGTGTCATTGGCGCAGAGACCCAGTACTTC. Protein: CASSVIGAETQYF.

The sample holds a few counts of this clone. The gene calls are TRBV6-5 and TRBJ1-3; D may be TRBD1 (6 bases). With 5 bases removed from V and 0 bases from J, the gap between germline ends came to 11 bases. The CDR3 is 15 residues long. The V gene's germline CDR1 is MNHEY and CDR2 SVGAGI. The CDR3 DNA reads TGTGCCAGCAGTCTTGACAGGTTCTCTGGAAACACCATATATTTT. It is translated as CASSLDRFSGNTIYF.

V and J are TRBV7-9 and TRBJ1-2; D uncertain. The CDR3 contains 14 residues. The germline V and J ends were trimmed by 1 base and 8 bases, with 14 bases remaining between them. Germline V lookup: CDR1 SEHNR, CDR2 FQNEAQ (reference sequence). The CDR3 bases are TGTGCCAGCAGCTTAGATGGGATTTCCGGCGGCTACACCTTC. Translated, it gives CASSLDGISGGYTF.

The chain employs TRBV11-2 and TRBJ1-2, with no clear D. The CDR3 is made up of 11 amino acids. The V end was cut by 10 bases, the J end by 0 bases, with 6 bases between. The germline CDR1 and CDR2 sequences are SGHAT and FQNNGV. The CDR3 DNA reads TGTGCCACCGAGGCTAACTATGGCTACACCTTC. Translated: CATEANYGYTF. The full variable domain, with the rest looked up from reference TRBV11-2 and TRBJ1-2, is EAGVAQSPRYKIIEKRQSVAFWCNPISGHATLYWYQQILGQGPKLLIQFQNNGVVDDSQLPKDRFSAERLKGVDSTLKIQPAKLEDSAVYLCATEANYGYTFGSGTRLTVV.

This chain connects TRBV9 to TRBJ1-2; 10 nucleotides match TRBD1. Germline lookup yields CDR1 SGDLS and CDR2 YYNGEE. The CDR3 is 15 residues long. Germline trimming cut 3 bases from V and 8 bases from J; bases unmatched to any gene: 10. The CDR3: CASSAEGQGYSGYTF. The CDR3 bases are TGTGCCAGCAGCGCAGAGGGACAGGGGTATTCGGGCTACACCTTC.

In this sample, this clone turned up a few times. This chain links TRBV7-9 with TRBJ1-1, with 7 bases matching TRBD1. V dropped 3 bases and J dropped 4; count of bases not matched to a gene: 5. The germline gives CDR1 SEHNR, CDR2 FQNEAQ (reference sequence). CDR3 length: 14 residues. The CDR3 DNA sequence: TGTGCCAGCAGCTTTACCCAGGGGGGCACTGAAGCTTTCTTT. Translated, it gives CASSFTQGGTEAFF.

This clone was recorded a few times. The J gene is TRBJ2-3, the V gene TRBV27, with 8 bases identical to TRBD1. The germline V gene encodes CDR1 MNHEY and CDR2 SMNVEV (reference sequence). Germline trimming cut 6 bases from V and 4 bases from J; bases unmatched to any gene: 6. This CDR3 has 14 residues. The DNA of the CDR3 is TGTGCCAGCAGGGAGGACAGGGTGGCAGATACGCAGTATTTT. This sequence encodes CASREDRVADTQYF.

The chain joins TRBV19 to TRBJ2-6, with a weak D call TRBD1 (5 bases). V lost 3 bases and J 0 bases, leaving 15 bases between the germline ends. CDR3 length: 18 residues. The germline V gene encodes CDR1 LNHDA and CDR2 SQIVND (reference sequence). DNA of the CDR3: TGTGCCAGTAGTATCTCGGCAGGGCGAGCCTCTGGGGCCAACGTCCTGACTTTC. Its protein product is CASSISAGRASGANVLTF.

The chain employs TRBV29-1 and TRBJ2-1, with D tentatively TRBD1 (5 bases). The CDR3 spans 15 residues. Germline V gene lookup returns CDR1 SQVTM and CDR2 ANQGSEA. Deletions cut 0 bases from V and 6 bases from J, with 15 bases between. The CDR3 region has the DNA TGCAGCGTTGAAGATCCACAGGATAGGGGCAATGAGCAGTTCTTC. Translating gives CSVEDPQDRGNEQFF.

A few counts support this clone. The chain is built from TRBV7-9 and TRBJ2-7; possibly TRBD1 for D (6 bases). This CDR3 is built from 15 residues. V lost 1 base and J lost 1, with 11 bases in between. CDR1 is SEHNR and CDR2 is FQNEAQ in the germline V gene (reference sequence). CDR3 sequence (DNA): TGTGCCAGCAGCTTAGTAAGGCAGGGGTCCTACGAGCAGTACTTC. Translated: CASSLVRQGSYEQYF.

This clone was counted between two and nine times. The chain is built from TRBV5-1 and TRBJ2-7, with a tentative D call TRBD2 (5 bases). Germline assignment: CDR1 SGHRS and CDR2 YFSETQ. Trimming pared 1 base from V and 3 bases from J, leaving 11 bases between. The CDR3 loop spans 14 amino acids. CDR3 sequence: CASSLLDGDYEQYF. The DNA of the CDR3 is TGCGCCAGCAGCTTGTTGGACGGGGACTACGAGCAGTACTTC.

The CDR3 spells CAWSLGTHNEQFF. The CDR3, as DNA: TGTGCCTGGAGCCTAGGGACCCACAATGAGCAGTTCTTC. The gene calls are TRBV30 and TRBJ2-1, with D perhaps assigned TRBD1 or TRBD2 (5 bases each). Per the germline V gene, CDR1 is GTSNPN and CDR2 is SVGIG (reference sequence). With 3 bases removed from V and 5 bases from J, the gap between germline ends came to 11 bases. The CDR3 runs 13 residues.

The CDR3 DNA sequence: TGTGCCAGCAGCGTAGAGGGGCTTGGAAACAGGGGAAATGAAAAACTGTTTTTT. This translates into CASSVEGLGNRGNEKLFF. This chain uses TRBV9 with TRBJ1-4; TRBD1 matches 7 bases. Trimming removed 0 bases from V and 5 bases from J; junction bases left unmatched: 13. The CDR3 contains 18 residues. CDR1 and CDR2 from the germline V gene are SGDLS and YYNGEE. The whole variable domain, filled in from reference TRBV9 and TRBJ1-4, reads DSGVTQTPKHLITATGQRVTLRCSPRSGDLSVYWYQQSLDQGLQFLIQYYNGEERAKGNILERFSAQQFPDLHSELNLSSLELGDSALYFCASSVEGLGNRGNEKLFFGSGTQLSVL.

The genes are TRBV2 and TRBJ2-3; D remains ambiguous. V lost 2 bases and J lost 2, with 2 bases in between. Germline V CDR1 and CDR2: SNHLY, FYNNEI. The CDR3 runs to 12 residues. DNA of the CDR3: TGTGCCAGCAGTGAAAACACAGATACGCAGTATTTT. This encodes CASSENTDTQYF.

This clone occurred a few times. This chain joins TRBV30 and TRBJ1-2; tentatively, D is TRBD1 (5 bases). Germline V CDR1 and CDR2: GTSNPN, SVGIG (reference sequence). This CDR3 has 13 residues. V was shortened by 4 bases and J by 0 bases, with 9 bases between the two germline ends. The CDR3: CAWMDKANYGYTF. CDR3 in DNA: TGTGCCTGGATGGACAAAGCTAACTATGGCTACACCTTC. Variable domain in full (rest from reference TRBV30 and TRBJ1-2): SQTIHQWPATLVQPVGSPLSLECTVEGTSNPNLYWYRQAAGRGLQLLFYSVGIGQISSEVPQNLSASRPQDRQFILSSKKLLLSDSGFYLCAWMDKANYGYTFGSGTRLTVV.

There are a few counts of this clone. The J gene is TRBJ1-2, the V gene TRBV29-1; 7 bases map to TRBD1. The CDR3 sequence is 14 residues long. Germline assignment: CDR1 SQVTM and CDR2 ANQGSEA. Trimming at V came to 6 bases and at J to 5 bases, leaving 12 bases not matched to a gene. The CDR3 DNA reads TGCAGCGTCCCTGTGGCGGACAGGCGTTATGGCTACACCTTC. This translates into CSVPVADRRYGYTF. The variable domain in full, with the rest retrieved from reference TRBV29-1 and TRBJ1-2, is SAVISQKPSRDICQRGTSLTIQCQVDSQVTMMFWYRQQPGQSLTLIATANQGSEATYESGFVIDKFPISRPNLTFSTLTVSNMSPEDSSIYLCSVPVADRRYGYTFGSGTRLTVV.

The V call is TRBV7-8, the J call TRBJ1-4; 8 bases line up with TRBD1. Looked up from germline, CDR1 is SGHVS and CDR2 is FQNEAQ. V shed 6 bases, J shed 8 bases, and the junction held 8 bases outside the gene matches. CDR3 length: 14 residues. The CDR3 coding sequence is TGTGCCAGCAGGTTCAGGGGGCTTGGCGAAAAACTGTTTTTT. It translates to CASRFRGLGEKLFF. The full variable domain, with the rest looked up from reference TRBV7-8 and TRBJ1-4, is GAGVSQSPRYKVAKRGQDVALRCDPISGHVSLFWYQQALGQGPEFLTYFQNEAQLDKSGLPSDRFFAERPEGSVSTLKIQRTQQEDSAVYLCASRFRGLGEKLFFGSGTQLSVL.

This clone has more than one count but fewer than ten. At one boundary the junction diverges from the germline segment, which might be a read error. The chain couples TRBV30 to TRBJ2-7, with 9 bases aligning to TRBD2. The CDR3 runs to 14 residues. Germline V gene lookup returns CDR1 GTSNPN and CDR2 SVGIG (reference sequence). The CDR3 DNA follows: TGTGCCTGGAGTATAGCGGGGGCCTCCCACGAGCAGTACTTC. It translates to CAWSIAGASHEQYF.

The chain uses TRBV13 and TRBJ1-6; 7 nucleotides match TRBD1. This CDR3 has 14 residues. Germline loops: CDR1 PRHDT, CDR2 FYEKMQ (reference sequence). With V trimmed by 1 base and J by 9 bases, 3 bases remained unmatched. The CDR3 reads CASSLADRVSPLHF. The DNA for the CDR3 is TGTGCCAGCAGCTTAGCCGACAGGGTTTCACCCCTCCACTTT. The variable domain in full, completed from reference TRBV13 and TRBJ1-6, reads AAGVIQSPRHLIKEKRETATLKCYPIPRHDTVYWYQQGPGQDPQFLISFYEKMQSDKGSIPDRFSAQQFSDYHSELNMSSLELGDSALYFCASSLADRVSPLHFGNGTRLTVT.

Notes on this clone: This CDR3 is also generated by other DNA sequences in the sample. The CDR3 bases are TGCGCCAGCAGCTTGGAGGGTTCGCAGCCCCAGCATTTT. Its protein product is CASSLEGSQPQHF. The chain has TRBV5-1 and TRBJ1-5; D is ambiguous. Germline assignment: CDR1 SGHRS and CDR2 YFSETQ. The CDR3 loop spans 13 amino acids. V was trimmed by 0 bases and J by 7 bases, leaving 8 bases between them.

There are a few counts of this clone. The chain carries TRBV13 and TRBJ2-5; 10 bases agree with TRBD2. CDR1 is PRHDT and CDR2 is FYEKMQ in the germline V gene (reference sequence). CDR3 size: 16 residues. V lost 2 bases, J lost 4 bases, and 7 bases stayed unmatched. The CDR3 sequence: CASSLRERGGPETQYF. Written as DNA, the CDR3 is TGTGCCAGCAGCTTAAGGGAGCGGGGGGGCCCAGAGACCCAGTACTTC.

Points on this clone: Other nucleotide sequences from this sample produce the same CDR3. The chain uses TRBV29-1 and TRBJ1-1; no definite D call. V lost 3 bases and J lost 2, with 4 bases in between. The V gene's germline CDR1 is SQVTM and CDR2 ANQGSEA. CDR3 length equals 11 residues. CDR3 sequence: CSVELNTEAFF. The DNA for the CDR3 is TGCAGCGTTGAGCTCAACACTGAAGCTTTCTTT.

This clone occurred a few times. V is TRBV5-4 and J is TRBJ1-2, with D maybe TRBD1 (6 bases). CDR1 is SGHNT, CDR2 YYREEE, per germline (reference sequence). The CDR3 spans 14 residues. V was trimmed by 2 bases and J by 3 bases, leaving 11 bases between them. The CDR3 DNA is TGTGCCAGCAGCTTACCGCAGGGGCACTATGGCTACACCTTC. This translates into CASSLPQGHYGYTF. Supplemented by reference TRBV5-4 and TRBJ1-2, the full variable domain reads ETGVTQSPTHLIKTRGQQVTLRCSSQSGHNTVSWYQQALGQGPQFIFQYYREEENGRGNFPPRFSGLQFPNYSSELNVNALELDDSALYLCASSLPQGHYGYTFGSGTRLTVV.

This clone has just a few counts. The chain couples TRBV27 to TRBJ1-3; D gene unclear. Per germline, CDR1 MNHEY and CDR2 SMNVEV (reference sequence). Trimming cost V 4 bases and J 1 base, with 14 bases left between them. CDR3 length: 16 residues. The CDR3 DNA reads TGTGCCAGCAGTTCCGACCCGCGGAATTCTGGAAACACCATATATTTT. It codes for CASSSDPRNSGNTIYF.

In its sample, this clone was seen a few times. The chain links TRBV2 to TRBJ2-1; D gene uncertain. With 6 bases removed from V and 5 bases from J, the gap between germline ends came to 14 bases. The germline gives CDR1 SNHLY, CDR2 FYNNEI. The CDR3 runs to 14 residues. Written as DNA, the CDR3 is TGTGCCAGCAGCGATCTGACAACAAACAATGAGCAGTTCTTC. It translates to CASSDLTTNNEQFF.

The sample holds a few counts of this clone. The V and J genes are TRBV27 and TRBJ2-3; 12 positions agree with TRBD2. Germline V gives CDR1 MNHEY, CDR2 SMNVEV (reference sequence). V lost 6 bases and J lost 1; bases outside the gene matches: 2. This CDR3 is 15 amino acids long. DNA for the CDR3: TGTGCCAGCAGACCTAGCGGGGGGGGCACAGATACGCAGTATTTT. Translating gives CASRPSGGGTDTQYF.

This clone came up once. The gene calls are TRBV5-1 and TRBJ2-3; D unresolved. CDR3 length equals 15 residues. Germline loops: CDR1 SGHRS, CDR2 YFSETQ. The V gene lost 0 bases and the J gene lost 11 bases, with 19 bases spanning the gap. CDR3 residues: CASSLEISRSRVQYF. In DNA form, the CDR3 reads TGCGCCAGCAGCTTGGAAATTTCCCGATCGCGAGTGCAGTATTTT.